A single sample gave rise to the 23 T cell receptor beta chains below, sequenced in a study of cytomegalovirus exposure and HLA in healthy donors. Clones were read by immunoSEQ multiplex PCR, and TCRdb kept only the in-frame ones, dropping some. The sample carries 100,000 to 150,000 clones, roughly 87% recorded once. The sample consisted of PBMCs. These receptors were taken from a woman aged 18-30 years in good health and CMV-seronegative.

The CDR3 reads CASSGPPRVSNQPQHF. The CDR3 DNA sequence: TGTGCCAGCAGTGGACCCCCGAGGGTTAGCAATCAGCCCCAGCATTTT. The gene calls are TRBV6-1 and TRBJ1-5, with D unresolved. CDR1 is MNHNS, CDR2 SASEGT, per germline. CDR3 length: 16 residues. The V end lost 4 bases, the J end lost 0 bases, and 13 bases lay between the germline ends.

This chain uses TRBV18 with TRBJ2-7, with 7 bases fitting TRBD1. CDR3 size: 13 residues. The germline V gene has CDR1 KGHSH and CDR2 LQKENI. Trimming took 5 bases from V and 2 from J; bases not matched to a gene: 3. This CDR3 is CASSGTATYEQYF. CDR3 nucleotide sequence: TGTGCCAGCTCAGGGACAGCCACCTACGAGCAGTACTTC.

Written as DNA, the CDR3 is TGTGCCACCAGCAGAGTTGCGACAGGGAGGGCTTTCTTT. It translates to CATSRVATGRAFF. The genes are TRBV15 and TRBJ1-1; 7 bases agree with TRBD1. CDR3 length equals 13 residues. The junction had 7 bases not matched to a gene; V was cut back by 1 base and J by 11 bases. CDR1 is LNHNV and CDR2 is YYDKDF in the germline V gene (reference sequence).

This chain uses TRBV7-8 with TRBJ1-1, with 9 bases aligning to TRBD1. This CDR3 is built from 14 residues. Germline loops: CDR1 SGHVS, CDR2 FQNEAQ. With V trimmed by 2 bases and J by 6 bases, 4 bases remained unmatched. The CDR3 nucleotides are TGTGCCAGCAGCTTACGGGACAGGGATGCTGAAGCTTTCTTT. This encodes CASSLRDRDAEAFF.

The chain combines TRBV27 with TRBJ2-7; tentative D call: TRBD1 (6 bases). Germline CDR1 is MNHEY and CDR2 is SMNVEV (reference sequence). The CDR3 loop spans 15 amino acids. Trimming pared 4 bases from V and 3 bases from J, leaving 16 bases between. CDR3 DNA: TGTGCCAGCAGTTCCCAAGGGTCCAGGGGCTACGAGCAGTACTTC. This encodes CASSSQGSRGYEQYF.

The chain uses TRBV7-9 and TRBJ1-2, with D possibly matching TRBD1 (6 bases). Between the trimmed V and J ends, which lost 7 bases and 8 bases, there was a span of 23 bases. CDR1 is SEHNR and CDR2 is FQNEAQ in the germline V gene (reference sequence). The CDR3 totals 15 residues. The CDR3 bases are TGTGCCAGCATCAAGACAGGTCCTCGCATTAGGGGCTACACCTTC. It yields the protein CASIKTGPRIRGYTF.

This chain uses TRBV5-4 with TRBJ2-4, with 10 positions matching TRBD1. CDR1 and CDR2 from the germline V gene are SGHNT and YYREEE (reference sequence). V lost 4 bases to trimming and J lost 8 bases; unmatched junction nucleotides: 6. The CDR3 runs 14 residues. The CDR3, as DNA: TGTGCCAGCAGCGCTGGGACAGGGGTTGACATTCAGTACTTC. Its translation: CASSAGTGVDIQYF.

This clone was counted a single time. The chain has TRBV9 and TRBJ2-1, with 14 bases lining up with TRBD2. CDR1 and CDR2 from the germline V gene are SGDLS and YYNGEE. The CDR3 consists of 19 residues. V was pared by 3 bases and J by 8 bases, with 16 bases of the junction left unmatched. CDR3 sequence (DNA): TGTGCCAGCAGCGCTGACCCCCCGGGACTAGCGGGGGTTTGGCATGAGCAGTTCTTC. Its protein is CASSADPPGLAGVWHEQFF.

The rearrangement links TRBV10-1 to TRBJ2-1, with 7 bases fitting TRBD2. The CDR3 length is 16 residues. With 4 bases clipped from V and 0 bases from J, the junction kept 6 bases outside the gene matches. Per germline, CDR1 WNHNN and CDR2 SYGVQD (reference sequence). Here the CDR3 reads CASSGMSGASYNEQFF. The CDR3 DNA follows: TGCGCCAGCAGTGGGATGAGCGGGGCCTCCTACAATGAGCAGTTCTTC.

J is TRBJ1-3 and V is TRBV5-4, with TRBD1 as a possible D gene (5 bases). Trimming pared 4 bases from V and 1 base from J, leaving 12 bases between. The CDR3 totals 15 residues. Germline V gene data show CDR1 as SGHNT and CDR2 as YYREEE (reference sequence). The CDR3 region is CASSGSTVSGNTIYF. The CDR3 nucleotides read TGTGCCAGCAGCGGATCGACAGTATCTGGAAACACCATATATTTT.

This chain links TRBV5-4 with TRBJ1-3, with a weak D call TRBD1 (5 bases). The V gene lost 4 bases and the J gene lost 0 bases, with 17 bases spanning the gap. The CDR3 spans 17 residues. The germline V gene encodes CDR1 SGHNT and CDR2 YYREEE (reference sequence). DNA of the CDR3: TGTGCCAGCAGCCAATCATTGGGGGGTTACTCTGGAAACACCATATATTTT. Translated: CASSQSLGGYSGNTIYF. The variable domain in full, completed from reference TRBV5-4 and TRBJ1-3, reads ETGVTQSPTHLIKTRGQQVTLRCSSQSGHNTVSWYQQALGQGPQFIFQYYREEENGRGNFPPRFSGLQFPNYSSELNVNALELDDSALYLCASSQSLGGYSGNTIYFGEGSWLTVV.

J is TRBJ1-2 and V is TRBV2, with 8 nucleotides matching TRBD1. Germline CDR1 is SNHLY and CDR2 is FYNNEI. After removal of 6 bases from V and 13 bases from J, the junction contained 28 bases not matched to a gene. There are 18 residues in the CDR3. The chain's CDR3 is CASRGWDRSTHFPPPCTF. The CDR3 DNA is TGTGCCAGCAGGGGGTGGGACAGGTCTACCCACTTCCCTCCCCCATGCACCTTC.

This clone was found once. Written as DNA, the CDR3 is TGCGCCAGCCGGCGAGACAGGGGACCTCTAAATGAAAAACTGTTTTTT. It yields the protein CASRRDRGPLNEKLFF. V gene TRBV10-2 combines with J gene TRBJ1-4; TRBD1 aligns across 8 bases. CDR1 is WSHSY, CDR2 SAAADI, per germline. This CDR3 comprises 16 residues. J was trimmed by 5 bases and V by 8 bases; bases with no gene match: 13.

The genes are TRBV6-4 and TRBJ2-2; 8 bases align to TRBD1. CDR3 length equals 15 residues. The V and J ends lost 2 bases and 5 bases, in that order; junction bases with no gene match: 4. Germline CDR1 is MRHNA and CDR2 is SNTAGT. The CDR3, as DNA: TGTGCCAGCAGTGACACCGGGACAGGTACCGGGGAGCTGTTTTTT. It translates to CASSDTGTGTGELFF.

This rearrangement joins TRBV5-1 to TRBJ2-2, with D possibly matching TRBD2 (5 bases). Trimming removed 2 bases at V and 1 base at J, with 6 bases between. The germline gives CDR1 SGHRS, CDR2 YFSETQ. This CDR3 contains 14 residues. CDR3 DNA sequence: TGCGCCAGCAGCTTCCGGGGGAACACCGGGGAGCTGTTTTTT. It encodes CASSFRGNTGELFF.

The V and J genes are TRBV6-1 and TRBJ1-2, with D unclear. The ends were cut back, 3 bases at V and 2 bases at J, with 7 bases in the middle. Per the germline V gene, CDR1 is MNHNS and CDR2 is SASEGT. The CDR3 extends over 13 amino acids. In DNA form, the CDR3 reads TGTGCCAGCAGTGAGTCAGCGAACTATGGCTACACCTTC. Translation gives CASSESANYGYTF.

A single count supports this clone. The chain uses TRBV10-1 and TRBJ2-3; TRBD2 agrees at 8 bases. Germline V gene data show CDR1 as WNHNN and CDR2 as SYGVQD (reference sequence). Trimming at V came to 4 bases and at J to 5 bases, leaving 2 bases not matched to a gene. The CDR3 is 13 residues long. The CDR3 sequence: CASSAGGEDTQYF. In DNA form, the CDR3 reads TGCGCCAGCAGTGCGGGGGGGGAAGATACGCAGTATTTT.

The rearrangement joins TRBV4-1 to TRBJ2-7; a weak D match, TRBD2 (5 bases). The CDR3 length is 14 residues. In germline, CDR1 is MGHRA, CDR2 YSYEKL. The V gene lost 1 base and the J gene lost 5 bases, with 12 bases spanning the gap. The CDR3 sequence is CASSQGWSGDEQYF. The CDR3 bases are TGCGCCAGCAGCCAAGGTTGGAGCGGCGACGAGCAGTACTTC.

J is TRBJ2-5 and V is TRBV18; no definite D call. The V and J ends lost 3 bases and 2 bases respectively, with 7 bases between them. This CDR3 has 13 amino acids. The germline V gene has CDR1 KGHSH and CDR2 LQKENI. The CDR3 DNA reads TGTGCCAGCTCACCTTCAGCGCAAGAGACCCAGTACTTC. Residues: CASSPSAQETQYF. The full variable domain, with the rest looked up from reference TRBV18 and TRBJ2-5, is NAGVMQNPRHLVRRRGQEARLRCSPMKGHSHVYWYRQLPEEGLKFMVYLQKENIIDESGMPKERFSAEFPKEGPSILRIQQVVRGDSAAYFCASSPSAQETQYFGPGTRLLVL.

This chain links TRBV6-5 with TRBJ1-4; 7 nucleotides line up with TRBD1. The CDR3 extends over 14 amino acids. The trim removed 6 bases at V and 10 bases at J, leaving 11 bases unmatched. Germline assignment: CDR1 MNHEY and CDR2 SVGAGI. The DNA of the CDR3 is TGTGCCAGCAGCAGAGACAGGGTAACCGGAAAACTGTTTTTT. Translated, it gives CASSRDRVTGKLFF.

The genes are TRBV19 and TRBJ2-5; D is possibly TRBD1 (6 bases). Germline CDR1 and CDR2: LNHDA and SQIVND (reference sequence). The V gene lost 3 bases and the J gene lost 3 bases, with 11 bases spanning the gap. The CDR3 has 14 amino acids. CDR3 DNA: TGTGCCAGTAGTATTGGGGCAGGGGAAGAGACCCAGTACTTC. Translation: CASSIGAGEETQYF.

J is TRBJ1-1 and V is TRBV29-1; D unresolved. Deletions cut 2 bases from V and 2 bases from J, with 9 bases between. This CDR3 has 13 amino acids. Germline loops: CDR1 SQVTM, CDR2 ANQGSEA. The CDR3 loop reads CSVEFGGNTEAFF. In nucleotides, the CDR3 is TGCAGCGTTGAATTTGGAGGAAACACTGAAGCTTTCTTT.

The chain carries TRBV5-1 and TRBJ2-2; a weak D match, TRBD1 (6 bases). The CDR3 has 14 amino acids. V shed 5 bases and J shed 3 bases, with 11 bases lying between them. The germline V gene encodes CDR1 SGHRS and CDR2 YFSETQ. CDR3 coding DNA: TGCGCCAGCAGTGGGACAACCCACACCGGGGAGCTGTTTTTT. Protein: CASSGTTHTGELFF.